One sample yielded the 6 T cell receptor beta chains listed below, sequenced in a study of identical twins. TCRdb redid the calling of the 5' RACE reads with MiXCR, one entry per CDR3 protein. The sample gives around 250,000 distinct CDR3 sequences, about an eighth of which show up once; roughly 4.2% is in the top ten. The same sample was also studied in work on yellow fever vaccine responses in identical twins.

The sequencing input was memory (CD45RO+) T cells sorted from blood. Receptors originate from a woman aged 18-35 years in good health.

This clonotype was detected a few times. This chain connects TRBV14 to TRBJ2-7, with 10 bases identical to TRBD2. V gave up 4 bases and J gave up 12 bases; unmatched junction bases: 9. The CDR3 contains 13 residues. Germline CDR1 reads SGHDN; CDR2 reads FVKESK. The CDR3 bases are TGTGCCAGCAGCCCCCGGGTTAGCGGGAGGTCGTACTTC. As protein: CASSPRVSGRSYF.

CDR3 protein: CASSLVTGWGDIQYF. The CDR3 coding sequence is TGTGCCAGCAGCTTGGTGACAGGGTGGGGAGACATTCAGTACTTC. V and J are TRBV5-5 and TRBJ2-4, with 7 bases matching TRBD1. The CDR3 has 15 residues. The germline CDR1 and CDR2 sequences are SGHKS and YYEKEE (reference sequence). V was clipped by 0 bases and J by 8 bases; unmatched bases: 8.

The chain employs TRBV11-2 and TRBJ2-7; D is undetermined. The germline V and J ends were trimmed by 5 bases and 6 bases, with 11 bases remaining between them. CDR3 length: 12 amino acids. CDR1 and CDR2 from the germline V gene are SGHAT and FQNNGV. The CDR3 loop reads CASSRTGFEQYF. For the CDR3, the DNA is TGTGCCAGCAGCCGGACCGGGTTCGAGCAGTACTTC. The complete variable domain, with remaining parts taken from reference TRBV11-2 and TRBJ2-7, reads EAGVAQSPRYKIIEKRQSVAFWCNPISGHATLYWYQQILGQGPKLLIQFQNNGVVDDSQLPKDRFSAERLKGVDSTLKIQPAKLEDSAVYLCASSRTGFEQYFGPGTRLTVT.

This clonotype was seen a handful of times. This rearrangement joins TRBV20-1 to TRBJ2-1, with 11 bases matching TRBD2. In germline, CDR1 is DFQATT, CDR2 SNEGSKA (reference sequence). The CDR3 is made up of 15 amino acids. J lost 7 bases, V lost 0 bases, and 5 bases had no gene match. CDR3 amino acids: CSARDVSGGANEQFF. CDR3 bases: TGCAGTGCTAGAGACGTTAGCGGGGGGGCAAATGAGCAGTTCTTC.

This clonotype has a count of ten or more. V is TRBV6-2 or TRBV6-3 and J is TRBJ2-2; 8 nucleotides line up with TRBD1. With 2 bases clipped from V and 5 bases from J, the junction kept 7 bases outside the gene matches. The germline CDR1 and CDR2 sequences are MNHEY and SVGEGT. The CDR3 totals 16 residues. The CDR3 here is CASSYTDRDWTGELFF. CDR3 DNA: TGTGCCAGCAGTTACACGGACAGGGATTGGACCGGGGAGCTGTTTTTT.

This clonotype was picked up a small number of times. The rearrangement uses TRBV4-2 and TRBJ2-1; D is possibly TRBD1 or TRBD2 (5 bases each). The CDR3 is 15 residues long. The germline CDR1 and CDR2 sequences are LGHNA and YNFKEQ. V was shortened by 4 bases and J by 1 base, with 11 bases between the two germline ends. CDR3 nucleotide sequence: TGTGCCAGCAGCCCGGGGCTCCCATCCTACAATGAGCAGTTCTTC. It specifies CASSPGLPSYNEQFF.